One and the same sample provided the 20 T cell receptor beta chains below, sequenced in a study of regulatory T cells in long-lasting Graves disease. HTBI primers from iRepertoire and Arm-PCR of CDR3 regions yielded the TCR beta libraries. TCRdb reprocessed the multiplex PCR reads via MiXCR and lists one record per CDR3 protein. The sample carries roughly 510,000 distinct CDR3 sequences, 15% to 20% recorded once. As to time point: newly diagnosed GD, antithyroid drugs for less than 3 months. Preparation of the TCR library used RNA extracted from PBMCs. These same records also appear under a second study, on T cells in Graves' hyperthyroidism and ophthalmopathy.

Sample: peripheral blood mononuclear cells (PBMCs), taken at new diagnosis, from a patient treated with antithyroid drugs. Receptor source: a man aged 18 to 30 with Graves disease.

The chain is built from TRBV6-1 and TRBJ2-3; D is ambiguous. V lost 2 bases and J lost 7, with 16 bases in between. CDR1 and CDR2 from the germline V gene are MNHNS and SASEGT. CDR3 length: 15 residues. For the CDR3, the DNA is TGTGCCAGCAGTGAACAAGGTCTCCCCCCCTATACGCAGTATTTT. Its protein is CASSEQGLPPYTQYF.

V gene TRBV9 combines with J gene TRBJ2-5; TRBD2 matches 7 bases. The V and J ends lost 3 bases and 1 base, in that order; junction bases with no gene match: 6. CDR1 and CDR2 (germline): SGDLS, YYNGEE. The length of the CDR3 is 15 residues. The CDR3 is CASSESLAVQETQYF. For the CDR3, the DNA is TGTGCCAGCAGCGAAAGCCTAGCGGTCCAAGAGACCCAGTACTTC.

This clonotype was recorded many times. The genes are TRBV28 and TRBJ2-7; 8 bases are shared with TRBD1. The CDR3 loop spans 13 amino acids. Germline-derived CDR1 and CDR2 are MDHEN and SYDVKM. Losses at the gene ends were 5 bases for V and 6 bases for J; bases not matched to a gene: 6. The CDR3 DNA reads TGTGCCAGCAGTCAGGGACAGGTGGCCGAGCAGTACTTC. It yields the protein CASSQGQVAEQYF.

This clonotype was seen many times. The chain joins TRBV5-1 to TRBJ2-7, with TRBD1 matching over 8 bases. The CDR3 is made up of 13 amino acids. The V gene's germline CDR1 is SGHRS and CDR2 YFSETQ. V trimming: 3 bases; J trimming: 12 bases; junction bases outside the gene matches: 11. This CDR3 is CASSWGQDPRAYF. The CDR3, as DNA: TGCGCCAGCAGCTGGGGACAGGATCCGAGGGCGTACTTC. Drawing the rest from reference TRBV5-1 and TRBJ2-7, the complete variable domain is KAGVTQTPRYLIKTRGQQVTLSCSPISGHRSVSWYQQTPGQGLQFLFEYFSETQRNKGNFPGRFSGRQFSNSRSEMNVSTLELGDSALYLCASSWGQDPRAYFGPGTRLTVT.

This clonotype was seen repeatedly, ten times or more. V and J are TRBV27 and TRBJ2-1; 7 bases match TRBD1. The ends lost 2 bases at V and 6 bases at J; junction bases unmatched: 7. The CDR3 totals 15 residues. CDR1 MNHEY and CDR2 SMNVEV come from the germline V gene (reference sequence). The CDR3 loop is CASSLTRGFGNEQFF. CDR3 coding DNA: TGTGCCAGCAGTTTAACCAGGGGGTTTGGCAATGAGCAGTTCTTC.

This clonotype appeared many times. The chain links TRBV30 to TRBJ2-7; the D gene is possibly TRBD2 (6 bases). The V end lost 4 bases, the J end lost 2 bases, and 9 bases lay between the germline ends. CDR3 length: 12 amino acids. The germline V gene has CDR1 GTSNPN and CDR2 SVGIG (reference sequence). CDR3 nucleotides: TGTGCCTGGAAAGCGGGCCCCTACGAGCAGTACTTC. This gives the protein CAWKAGPYEQYF.

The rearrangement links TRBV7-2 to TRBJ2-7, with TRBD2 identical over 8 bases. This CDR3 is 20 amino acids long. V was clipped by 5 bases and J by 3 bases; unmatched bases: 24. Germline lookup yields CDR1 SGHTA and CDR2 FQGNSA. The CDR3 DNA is TGTGCCAGCAGCCCCACCACCCGCGGGGTTGCGGGAGGCGCATACTACGAGCAGTACTTC. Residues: CASSPTTRGVAGGAYYEQYF.

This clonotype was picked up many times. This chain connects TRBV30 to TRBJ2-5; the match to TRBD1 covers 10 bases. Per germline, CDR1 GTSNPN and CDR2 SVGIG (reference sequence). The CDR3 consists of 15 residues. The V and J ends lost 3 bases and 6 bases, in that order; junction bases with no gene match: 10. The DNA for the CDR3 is TGTGCCTGGAGGGCCCAGACAGGGGGCAGTCAGACCCAGTACTTC. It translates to CAWRAQTGGSQTQYF.

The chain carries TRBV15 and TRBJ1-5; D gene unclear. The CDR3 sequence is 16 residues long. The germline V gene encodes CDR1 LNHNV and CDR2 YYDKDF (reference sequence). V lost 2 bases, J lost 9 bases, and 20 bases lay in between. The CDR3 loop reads CATSRHGEKGLPPQHF. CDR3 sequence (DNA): TGTGCCACCAGCAGACATGGTGAGAAGGGATTGCCGCCCCAGCATTTT.

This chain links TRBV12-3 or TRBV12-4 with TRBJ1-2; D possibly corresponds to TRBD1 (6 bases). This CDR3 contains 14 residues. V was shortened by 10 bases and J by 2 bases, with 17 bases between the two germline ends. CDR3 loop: CATNSADRNYGYTF. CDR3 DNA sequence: TGTGCCACGAACAGCGCGGACAGAAACTATGGCTACACCTTC.

The CDR3 protein is CASSLHGVGYEQYF. In DNA, the CDR3 is TGTGCCAGCAGCTTACATGGGGTCGGCTACGAGCAGTACTTC. The chain employs TRBV7-2 and TRBJ2-7, with no clear D. Per germline, CDR1 SGHTA and CDR2 FQGNSA. The CDR3 has 14 residues. Deletions cut 2 bases from V and 3 bases from J, with 11 bases between.

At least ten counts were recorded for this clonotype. The CDR3 DNA is TGCGCCAGCAGCACGGGAATACGGGGGACCACTAGCACAGATACGCAGTATTTT. It is translated as CASSTGIRGTTSTDTQYF. The chain employs TRBV4-1 and TRBJ2-3; D perhaps matches TRBD2 (6 bases). In germline, CDR1 is MGHRA, CDR2 YSYEKL. The CDR3 runs to 18 residues. V gave up 5 bases and J gave up 0 bases, with 21 bases separating them.

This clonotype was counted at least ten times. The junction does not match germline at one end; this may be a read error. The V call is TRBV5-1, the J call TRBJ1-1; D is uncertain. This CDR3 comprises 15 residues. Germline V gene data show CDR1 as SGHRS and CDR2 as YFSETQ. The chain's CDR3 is CASSSDPRRNAEAFF. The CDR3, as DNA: TGCGCCAGCAGCTCCGACCCGAGGAGGAACGCTGAAGCTTTCTTT.

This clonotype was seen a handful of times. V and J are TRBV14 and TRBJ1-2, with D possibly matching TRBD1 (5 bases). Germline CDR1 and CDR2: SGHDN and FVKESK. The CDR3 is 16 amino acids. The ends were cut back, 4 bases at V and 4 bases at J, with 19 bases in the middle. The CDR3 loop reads CASSLKSGTASYGYTF. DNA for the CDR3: TGTGCCAGCAGCCTAAAATCGGGGACGGCTAGCTATGGCTACACCTTC.

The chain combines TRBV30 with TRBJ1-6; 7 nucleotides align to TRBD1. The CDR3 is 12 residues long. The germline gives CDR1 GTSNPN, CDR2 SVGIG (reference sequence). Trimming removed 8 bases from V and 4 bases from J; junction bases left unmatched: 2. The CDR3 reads CAGTAYNSPLHF. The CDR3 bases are TGTGCCGGGACAGCTTATAATTCACCCCTCCACTTT.

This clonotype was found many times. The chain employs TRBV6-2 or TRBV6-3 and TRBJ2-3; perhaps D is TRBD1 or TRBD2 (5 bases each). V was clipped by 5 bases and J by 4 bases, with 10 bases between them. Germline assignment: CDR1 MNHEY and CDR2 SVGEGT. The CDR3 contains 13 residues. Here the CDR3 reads CASSESGPDTQYF. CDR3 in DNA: TGTGCCAGCAGTGAATCGGGGCCAGATACGCAGTATTTT.

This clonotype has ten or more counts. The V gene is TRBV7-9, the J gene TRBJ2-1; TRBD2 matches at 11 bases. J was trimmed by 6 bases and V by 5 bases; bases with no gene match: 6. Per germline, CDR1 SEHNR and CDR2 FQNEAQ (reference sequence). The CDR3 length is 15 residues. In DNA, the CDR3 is TGTGCCAGCAGCCCCCCCGGACTAGCGGGCAATGAGCAGTTCTTC. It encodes CASSPPGLAGNEQFF.

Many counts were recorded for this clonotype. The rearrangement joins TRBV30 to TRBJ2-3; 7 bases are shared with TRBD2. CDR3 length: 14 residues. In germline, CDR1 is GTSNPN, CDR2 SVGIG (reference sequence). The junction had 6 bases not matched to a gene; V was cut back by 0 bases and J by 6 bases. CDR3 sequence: CAWSVGLAVDTQYF. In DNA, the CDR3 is TGTGCCTGGAGTGTTGGGCTAGCGGTGGATACGCAGTATTTT.

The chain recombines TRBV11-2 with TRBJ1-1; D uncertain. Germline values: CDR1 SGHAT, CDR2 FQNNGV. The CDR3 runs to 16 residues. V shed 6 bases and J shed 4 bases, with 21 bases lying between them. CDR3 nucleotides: TGTGCCAGCAGTTTCTTGAGACGGATGAGGAGCACTGAAGCTTTCTTT. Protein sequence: CASSFLRRMRSTEAFF.

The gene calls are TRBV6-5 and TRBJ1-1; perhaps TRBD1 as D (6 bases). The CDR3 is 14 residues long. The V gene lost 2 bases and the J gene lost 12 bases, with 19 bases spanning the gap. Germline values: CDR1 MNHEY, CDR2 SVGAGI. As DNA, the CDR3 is TGTGCCAGCAGTTACAACGAGGGGGTCATCTCCCCTTTCTTT. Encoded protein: CASSYNEGVISPFF.